This T cell receptor (beta chain) stems from a study of blood T cell repertoires in COVID-19. Germline V gene lookup returns CDR1 SGHTA and CDR2 FQGNSA. This CDR3 comprises 15 residues. Trimming took off 5 bases at V and 1 base at J, with 14 bases between the two ends. Libraries were prepared by immunoSEQ multiplex PCR; TCRdb keeps only in-frame clonotypes and omits some of them. Altogether 50,000 to 65,000 clones are present, about 91% being singletons, with the ten largest covering 3.1%. The chain employs TRBV7-2 and TRBJ1-2; possible D gene TRBD1, 6 bases. The sample consisted of peripheral blood. This clonotype was obtained from a man in his fifties or sixties with acute or convalescent COVID-19. Written as DNA, the CDR3 is TGTGCCAGCAGCGCCAACAGGGACTATAACTATGGCTACACCTTC. Its translation is CASSANRDYNYGYTF.